The T cell receptor beta chain under discussion was sequenced for a study of blood T cell repertoires in COVID-19. As for the study in general: The United States, Italy and Spain were the sources of the acute and convalescent COVID-19 samples. T cells, B-cell-depleted T cells, or PBMCs supplied cDNA or gDNA.

There are 15 residues in the CDR3. Original processing methods: Estimated nucleated cell counts came from reference gene primer amplification. Data came from immunoSEQ multiplex PCR; TCRdb stores just in-frame clones and leaves some out. V, J and clone size were drawn from that table, and D and trimming were deduced from the DNA. The profile shows roughly 150,000 clones, about 85% of them singletons. The receptor's source is a woman aged 70-85 years with acute or convalescent COVID-19. The gene calls are TRBV21-1 and TRBJ2-7; the DNA was not compared with TRBD1, the D call given in the table. TRBV21-1 is a pseudogene. Sequenced: peripheral blood. The CDR3 DNA reads TGTGCCAGCAGCAATTATCTCAGGGAAATCTACGAGCAGTACGTC. It is translated as CASSNYLREIYEQYV.